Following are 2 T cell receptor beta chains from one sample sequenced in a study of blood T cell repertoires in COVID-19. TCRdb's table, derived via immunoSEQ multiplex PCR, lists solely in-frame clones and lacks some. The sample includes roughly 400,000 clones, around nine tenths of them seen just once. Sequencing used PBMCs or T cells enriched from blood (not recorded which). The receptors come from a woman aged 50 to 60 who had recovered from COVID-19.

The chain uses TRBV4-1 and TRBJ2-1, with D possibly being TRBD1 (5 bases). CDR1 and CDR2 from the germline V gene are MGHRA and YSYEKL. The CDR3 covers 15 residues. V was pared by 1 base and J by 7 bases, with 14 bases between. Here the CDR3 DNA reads TGCGCCAGCAGCCAAGTTATTGGGGCGTTGAATGAGCAGTTCTTC. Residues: CASSQVIGALNEQFF.

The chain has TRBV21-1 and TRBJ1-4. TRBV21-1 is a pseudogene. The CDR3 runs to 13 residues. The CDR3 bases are TGTGCCAGCATCGATGGGGGGGCTGAAAAACTGTTTTTT. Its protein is CASIDGGAEKLFF.